This T cell receptor beta chain was captured in a study of T cells in Graves' hyperthyroidism and ophthalmopathy. The CDR3 is made up of 12 amino acids. CDR1 and CDR2 from the germline V gene are MGHRA and YSYEKL. V lost 2 bases to trimming and J lost 7 bases; unmatched junction nucleotides: 1. RNA transcripts yielded amplified TCR beta CDR3 regions. Using the HTBI primer set, a first-round RT-PCR was run on the TCR CDR3. TCRdb independently ran MiXCR on the multiplex PCR reads; one entry per CDR3 protein. The sample lists hundreds of thousands of distinct CDR3 sequences, more than 12% occurring once. Ophthalmopathy patients all had a Clinical Activity Score of at least 3, a NOSPECS grade of at least 4 and disease under 3 months old. Patients showing uncontrolled infection, other autoimmune disease, pregnancy or lactation were ineligible. Used for diagnoses were clinical symptoms, serum thyroxine and TRAb, thyroid ultrasound and orbital computed tomography.

Worth noting for this clonotype: Antigen: not known.

Overall study results and limits: Most clonotypes expanded in thyroid above 0.001 were likewise present in blood.

The sequencing sample was made of blood. This TCR derives from a man aged 45-65 years with Graves' ophthalmopathy. The chain has TRBV4-1 and TRBJ1-1, with 7 positions matching TRBD1. The DNA for the CDR3 is TGCGCCAGCAGCCAACAGGGGGGTGAAGCTTTCTTT. Protein sequence: CASSQQGGEAFF.